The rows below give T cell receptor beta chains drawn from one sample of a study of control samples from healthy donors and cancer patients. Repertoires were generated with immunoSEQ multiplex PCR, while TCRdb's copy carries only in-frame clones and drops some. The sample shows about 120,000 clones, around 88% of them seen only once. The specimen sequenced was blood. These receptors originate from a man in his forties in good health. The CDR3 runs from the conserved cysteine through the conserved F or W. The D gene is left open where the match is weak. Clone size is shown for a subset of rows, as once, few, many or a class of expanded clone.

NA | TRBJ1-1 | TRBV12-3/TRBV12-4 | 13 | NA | CASSLEGHTEAFF | TGTGCCAGCAGTTTAGAGGGGCACACTGAAGCTTTCTTT
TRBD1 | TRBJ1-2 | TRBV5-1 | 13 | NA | CASSPRQGYGYTF | TGCGCCAGCAGCCCTAGACAGGGGTATGGCTACACCTTC
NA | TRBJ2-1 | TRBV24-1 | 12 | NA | CATSDSPVEQFF | TGTGCCACCAGTGATTCCCCAGTGGAGCAGTTCTTC
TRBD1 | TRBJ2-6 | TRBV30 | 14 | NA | CAWETGTGANVLTF | TGTGCCTGGGAGACAGGGACTGGGGCCAACGTCCTGACTTTC
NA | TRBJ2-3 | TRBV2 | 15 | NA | CASKRRAGDTDTQYF | TGTGCCAGCAAGAGGCGGGCAGGGGACACAGATACGCAGTATTTT
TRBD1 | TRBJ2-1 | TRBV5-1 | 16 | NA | CASSRGQGATYNEQFF | TGCGCCAGCAGCAGGGGACAGGGGGCCACCTACAATGAGCAGTTCTTC
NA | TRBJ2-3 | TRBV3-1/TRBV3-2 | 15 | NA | CASSQGNSGTDTQYF | TGTGCCAGCAGCCAAGGTAATAGCGGCACAGATACGCAGTATTTT
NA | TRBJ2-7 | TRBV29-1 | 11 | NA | CSVESLGEQYF | TGCAGCGTTGAATCCCTGGGGGAGCAGTACTTC
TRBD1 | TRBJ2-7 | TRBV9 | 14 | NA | CASSYGTGLGEQYF | TGTGCCAGCAGCTACGGGACAGGCCTTGGCGAGCAGTACTTC
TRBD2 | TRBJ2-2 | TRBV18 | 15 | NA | CASSPSLAGAGELFF | TGTGCCAGCTCACCTTCGCTAGCGGGGGCCGGGGAGCTGTTTTTT
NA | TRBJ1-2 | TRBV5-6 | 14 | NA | CASSWGGDNYGYTF | TGTGCCAGCAGCTGGGGGGGAGACAACTATGGCTACACCTTC
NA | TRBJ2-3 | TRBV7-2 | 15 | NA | CASSLGGKRTDTQYF | TGTGCCAGCAGCTTAGGTGGCAAACGCACAGATACGCAGTATTTT
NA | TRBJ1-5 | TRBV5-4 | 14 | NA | CASSRQDSNQPQHF | TGTGCCAGCAGCCGACAGGATAGCAATCAGCCCCAGCATTTT
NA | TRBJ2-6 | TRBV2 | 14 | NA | CASLRGAGANVLTF | TGTGCCAGTCTCCGGGGCGCTGGGGCCAACGTCCTGACTTTC
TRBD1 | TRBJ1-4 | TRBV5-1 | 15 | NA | CASSPAGDRVEKLFF | TGCGCCAGCAGCCCGGCGGGGGACAGGGTCGAAAAACTGTTTTTT
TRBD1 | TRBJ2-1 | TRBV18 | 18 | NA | CASSPLPPRQGPYNEQFF | TGTGCCAGCTCACCCCTCCCACCCCGACAGGGACCCTACAATGAGCAGTTCTTC
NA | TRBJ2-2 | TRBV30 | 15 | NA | CAWSGLPDNTGELFF | TGTGCCTGGAGTGGACTGCCTGATAACACCGGGGAGCTGTTTTTT
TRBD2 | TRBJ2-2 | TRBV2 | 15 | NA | CASSAPSGSPGELFF | TGTGCCAGCAGTGCCCCTAGCGGGAGCCCGGGGGAGCTGTTTTTT
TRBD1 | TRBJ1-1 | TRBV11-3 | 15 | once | CASSQTGVADTEAFF | TGTGCCAGCAGCCAAACAGGGGTTGCGGACACTGAAGCTTTCTTT
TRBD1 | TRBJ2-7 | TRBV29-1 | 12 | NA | CSVQGQGYEQYF | TGCAGCGTTCAGGGACAGGGGTACGAGCAGTACTTC
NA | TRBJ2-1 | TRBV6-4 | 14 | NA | CASSSFRDSSGQFF | TGTGCCAGCAGTTCCTTTCGGGACTCCAGCGGGCAGTTCTTC
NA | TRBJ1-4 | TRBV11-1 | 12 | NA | CASSQVEEKLFF | TGTGCCAGCAGCCAAGTGGAAGAAAAACTGTTTTTT
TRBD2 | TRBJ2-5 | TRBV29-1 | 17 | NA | CSVALGGATRSQETQYF | TGCAGCGTTGCTCTCGGGGGGGCCACGAGATCCCAAGAGACCCAGTACTTC
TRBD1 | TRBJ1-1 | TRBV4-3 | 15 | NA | CASSQDYRGNTEAFF | TGCGCCAGCAGCCAAGATTACAGGGGAAACACTGAAGCTTTCTTT
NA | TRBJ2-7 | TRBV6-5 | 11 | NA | CASSSSFEQYF | TGTGCCAGCAGTTCCTCCTTCGAGCAGTACTTC
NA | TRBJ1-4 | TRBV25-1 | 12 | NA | CASSPGNEKLFF | TGTGCCAGCAGTCCCGGGAATGAAAAACTGTTTTTT
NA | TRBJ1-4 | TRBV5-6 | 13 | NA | CASSLGGDEKLFF | TGTGCCAGCAGCTTGGGGGGCGATGAAAAACTGTTTTTT
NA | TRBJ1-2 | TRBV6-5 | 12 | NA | CASSYANYGYTF | TGTGCCAGCAGTTACGCTAACTATGGCTACACCTTC
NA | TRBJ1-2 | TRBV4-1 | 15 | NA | CASSLIMGQAYGYTF | TGCGCCAGCAGCCTGATTATGGGACAAGCCTATGGCTACACCTTC
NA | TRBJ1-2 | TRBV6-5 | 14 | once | CASSYSKGSHGYTF | TGTGCCAGCAGTTACTCGAAGGGATCCCATGGCTACACCTTC
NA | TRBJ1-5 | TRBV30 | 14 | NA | CAWSVGPFNQPQHF | TGTGCCTGGAGTGTAGGGCCCTTCAATCAGCCCCAGCATTTT
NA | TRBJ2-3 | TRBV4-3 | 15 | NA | CASSPSRISTDTQYF | TGCGCCAGCAGCCCCTCGAGGATAAGCACAGATACGCAGTATTTT
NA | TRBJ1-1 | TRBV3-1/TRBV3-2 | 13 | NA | CASSPQGHPEAFF | TGTGCCAGCAGTCCCCAGGGTCACCCTGAAGCTTTCTTT
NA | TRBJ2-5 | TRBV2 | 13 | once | CASSERRQETQYF | TGTGCCAGCAGTGAGAGGAGGCAAGAGACCCAGTACTTC
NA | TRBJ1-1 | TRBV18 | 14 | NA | CASSPVKGRTEAFF | TGTGCCAGCTCACCGGTGAAGGGGAGGACTGAAGCTTTCTTT
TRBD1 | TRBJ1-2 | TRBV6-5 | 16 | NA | CASSYSTTGRRYGYTF | TGTGCCAGCAGTTACTCGACGACAGGGAGGAGATATGGCTACACCTTC
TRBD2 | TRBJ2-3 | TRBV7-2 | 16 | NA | CASSSSSGSSTDTQYF | TGTGCCAGCAGCTCGAGTAGCGGGTCTAGCACAGATACGCAGTATTTT
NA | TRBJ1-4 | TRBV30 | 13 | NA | CAWNRVGDEKLFF | TGTGCCTGGAATAGAGTGGGGGATGAAAAACTGTTTTTT
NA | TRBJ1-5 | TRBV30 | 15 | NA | CAWSVQRGYNQPQHF | TGTGCCTGGAGTGTACAACGAGGGTACAATCAGCCCCAGCATTTT
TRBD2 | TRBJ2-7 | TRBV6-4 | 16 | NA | CASSELAGASSYEQYF | TGTGCCAGCAGTGAGCTAGCGGGGGCCAGCTCCTACGAGCAGTACTTC
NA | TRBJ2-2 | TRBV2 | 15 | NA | CASSETGTNTGELFF | TGTGCCAGCAGTGAAACAGGGACGAACACCGGGGAGCTGTTTTTT